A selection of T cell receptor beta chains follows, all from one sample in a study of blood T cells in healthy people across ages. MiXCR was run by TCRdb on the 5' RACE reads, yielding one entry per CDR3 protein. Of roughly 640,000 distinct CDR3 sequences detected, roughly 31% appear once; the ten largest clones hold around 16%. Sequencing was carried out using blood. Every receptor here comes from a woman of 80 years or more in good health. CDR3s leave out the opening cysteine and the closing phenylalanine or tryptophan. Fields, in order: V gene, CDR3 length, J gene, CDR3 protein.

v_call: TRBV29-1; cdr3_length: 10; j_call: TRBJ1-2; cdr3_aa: SVETGFRGYT
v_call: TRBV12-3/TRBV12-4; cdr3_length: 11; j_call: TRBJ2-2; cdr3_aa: ASSLRGGGELF
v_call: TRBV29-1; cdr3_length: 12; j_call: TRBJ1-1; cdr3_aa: SVFKQDGPAEAF
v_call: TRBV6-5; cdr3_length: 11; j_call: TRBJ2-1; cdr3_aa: ASRKLEYNEQF
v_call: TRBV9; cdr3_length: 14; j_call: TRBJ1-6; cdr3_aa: ASSLGPGQGNSPLH
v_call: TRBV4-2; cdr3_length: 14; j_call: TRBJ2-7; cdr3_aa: ASSQGAGTSEAEQY
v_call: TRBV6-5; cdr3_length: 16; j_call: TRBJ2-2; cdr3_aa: ASSYSSGGATIGGELF
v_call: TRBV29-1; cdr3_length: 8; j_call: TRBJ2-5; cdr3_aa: SVREDGQY
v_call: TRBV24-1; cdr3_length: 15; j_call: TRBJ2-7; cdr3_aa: ATSDVPTRAAYNEQY
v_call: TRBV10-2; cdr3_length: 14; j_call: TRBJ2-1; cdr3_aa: ASSEYPSRNYNEQF
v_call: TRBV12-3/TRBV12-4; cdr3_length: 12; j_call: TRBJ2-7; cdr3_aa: ASRPSGSSYEQY
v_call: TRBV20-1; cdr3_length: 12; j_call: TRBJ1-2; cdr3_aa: SASPGDTNYGYT
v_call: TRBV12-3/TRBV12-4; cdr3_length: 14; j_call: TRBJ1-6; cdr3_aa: ASSRQGPLENSPLH